Sequencing of this TCR beta chain was carried out in a study of Graves' ophthalmopathy and Graves' hyperthyroidism. Whole-study findings and limits: Prediction of ophthalmopathy progression reached roughly 70% sensitivity and around 72% specificity.

Trimming cost V 0 bases and J 2 bases, with 12 bases left between them. Germline CDR1 and CDR2: SGHRS and YFSETQ. The CDR3 covers 15 residues. The study amplified TCR beta CDR3 regions using RNA transcripts. Investigators did first-round RT-PCR with HTBI primers, then second-round multiplex PCR. TCRdb itself ran the multiplex PCR reads through MiXCR, one entry per CDR3 protein. The table records about 620,000 distinct CDR3 sequences, over 20% of them present only once. This clonotype was seen at least ten times. Its specificity is not known. The V gene is TRBV5-1, the J gene TRBJ2-7; a weak D match, TRBD1 (6 bases). This receptor was taken from a woman between 18 and 29 years old with stable Graves' hyperthyroidism. Some clones in this sample may be carry-over from other donors' samples. Sequences were obtained from peripheral blood. Here the CDR3 reads CASSLEQGIPYEQYF. CDR3 nucleotide sequence: TGCGCCAGCAGCTTGGAGCAGGGGATTCCCTACGAGCAGTACTTC.